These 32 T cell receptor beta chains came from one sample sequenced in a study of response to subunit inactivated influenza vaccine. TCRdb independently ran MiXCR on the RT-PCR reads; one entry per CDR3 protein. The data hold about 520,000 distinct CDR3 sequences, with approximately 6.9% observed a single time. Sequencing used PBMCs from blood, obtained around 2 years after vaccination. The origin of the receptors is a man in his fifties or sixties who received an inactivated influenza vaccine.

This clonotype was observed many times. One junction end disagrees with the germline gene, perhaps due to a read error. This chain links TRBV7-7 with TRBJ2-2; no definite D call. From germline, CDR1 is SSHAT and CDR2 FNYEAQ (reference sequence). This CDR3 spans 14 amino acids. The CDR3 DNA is TGTGCTAGCAGCCCCTCCCGGAGCACCGGGGAGCTGTTTTTT. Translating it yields CASSPSRSTGELFF.

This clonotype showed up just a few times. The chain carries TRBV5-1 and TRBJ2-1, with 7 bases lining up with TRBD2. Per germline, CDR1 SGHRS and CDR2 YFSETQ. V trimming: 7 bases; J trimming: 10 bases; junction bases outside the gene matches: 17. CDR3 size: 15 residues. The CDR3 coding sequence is TGCGCCAGCGGACCACTAGCGACTGGCCCTAGCGAGCAGTTCTTC. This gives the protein CASGPLATGPSEQFF. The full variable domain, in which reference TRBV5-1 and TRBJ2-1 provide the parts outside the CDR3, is KAGVTQTPRYLIKTRGQQVTLSCSPISGHRSVSWYQQTPGQGLQFLFEYFSETQRNKGNFPGRFSGRQFSNSRSEMNVSTLELGDSALYLCASGPLATGPSEQFFGPGTRLTVL.

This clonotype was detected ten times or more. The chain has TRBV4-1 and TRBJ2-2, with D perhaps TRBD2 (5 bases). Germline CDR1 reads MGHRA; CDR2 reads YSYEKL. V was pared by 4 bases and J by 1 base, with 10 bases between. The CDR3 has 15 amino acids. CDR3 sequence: CASSLSVLNTGELFF. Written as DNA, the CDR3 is TGCGCCAGCAGCCTTAGCGTCCTGAACACCGGGGAGCTGTTTTTT.

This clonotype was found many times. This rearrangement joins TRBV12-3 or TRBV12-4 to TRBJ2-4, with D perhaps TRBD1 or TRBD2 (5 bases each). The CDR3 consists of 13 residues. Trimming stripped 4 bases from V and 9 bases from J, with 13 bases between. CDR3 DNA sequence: TGTGCCAGCAGTTGGGACGTTAGCAGCATTCAGTACTTC. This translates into CASSWDVSSIQYF.

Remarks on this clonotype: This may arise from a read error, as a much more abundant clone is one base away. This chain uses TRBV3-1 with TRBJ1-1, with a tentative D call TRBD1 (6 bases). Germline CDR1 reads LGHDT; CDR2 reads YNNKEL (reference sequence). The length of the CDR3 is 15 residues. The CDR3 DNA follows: TGTGCCAGAAGCCAAAAAGACAGGCGGTCCACTGAAGCTTTCTTT. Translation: CARSQKDRRSTEAFF. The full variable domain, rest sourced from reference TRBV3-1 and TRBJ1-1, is DTAVSQTPKYLVTQMGNDKSIKCEQNLGHDTMYWYKQDSKKFLKIMFSYNNKELIINETVPNRFSPKSPDKAHLNLHINSLELGDSAVYFCARSQKDRRSTEAFFGQGTRLTVV.

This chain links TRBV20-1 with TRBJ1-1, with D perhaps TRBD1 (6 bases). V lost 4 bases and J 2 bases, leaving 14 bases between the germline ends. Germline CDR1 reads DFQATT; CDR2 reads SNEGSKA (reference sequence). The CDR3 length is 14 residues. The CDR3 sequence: CSANRGQLNTEAFF. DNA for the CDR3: TGCAGTGCTAATAGGGGACAATTAAACACTGAAGCTTTCTTT.

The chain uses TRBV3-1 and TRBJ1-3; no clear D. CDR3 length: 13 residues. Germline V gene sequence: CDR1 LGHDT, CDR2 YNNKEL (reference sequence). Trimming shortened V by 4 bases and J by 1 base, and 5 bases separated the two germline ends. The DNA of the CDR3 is TGTGCCAGCAGCCCCCTTTCTGGAAACACCATATATTTT. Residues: CASSPLSGNTIYF.

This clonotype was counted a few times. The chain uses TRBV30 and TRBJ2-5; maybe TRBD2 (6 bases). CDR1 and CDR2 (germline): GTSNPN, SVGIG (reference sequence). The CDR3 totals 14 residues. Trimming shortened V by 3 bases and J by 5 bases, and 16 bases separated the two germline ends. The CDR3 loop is CAWRHAGGAETQYF. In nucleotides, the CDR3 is TGTGCCTGGAGACACGCTGGCGGGGCCGAGACCCAGTACTTC.

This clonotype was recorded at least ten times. The CDR3 loop is CASSDIRDKDTQYF. The CDR3, as DNA: TGTGCCAGCAGTGACATCCGGGACAAAGATACGCAGTATTTT. This chain connects TRBV12-3 or TRBV12-4 to TRBJ2-3; the D gene is possibly TRBD1 (6 bases). The CDR3 length is 14 residues. With 5 bases removed from V and 5 bases from J, the gap between germline ends came to 14 bases.

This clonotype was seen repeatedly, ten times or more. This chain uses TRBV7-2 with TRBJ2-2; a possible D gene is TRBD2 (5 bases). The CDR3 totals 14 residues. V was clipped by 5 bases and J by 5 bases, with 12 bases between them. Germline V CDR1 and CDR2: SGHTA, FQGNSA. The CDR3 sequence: CASSPRTGTGELFF. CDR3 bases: TGTGCCAGCAGCCCGCGGACGGGGACCGGGGAGCTGTTTTTT.

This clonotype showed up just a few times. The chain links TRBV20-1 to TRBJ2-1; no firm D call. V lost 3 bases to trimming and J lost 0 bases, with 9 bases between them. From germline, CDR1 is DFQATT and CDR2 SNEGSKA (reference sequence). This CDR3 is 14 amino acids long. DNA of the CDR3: TGCAGTGCTAGGTCCCACAACTCCTACAATGAGCAGTTCTTC. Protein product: CSARSHNSYNEQFF.

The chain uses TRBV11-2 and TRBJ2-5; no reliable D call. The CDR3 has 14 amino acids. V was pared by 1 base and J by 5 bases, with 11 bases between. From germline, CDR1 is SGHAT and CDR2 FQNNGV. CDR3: CASSLARTWETQYF. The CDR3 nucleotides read TGTGCCAGCAGCTTAGCGCGGACCTGGGAGACCCAGTACTTC.

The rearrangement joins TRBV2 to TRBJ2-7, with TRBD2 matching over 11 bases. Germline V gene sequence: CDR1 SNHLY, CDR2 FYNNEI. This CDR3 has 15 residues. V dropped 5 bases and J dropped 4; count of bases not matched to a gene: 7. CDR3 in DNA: TGTGCCAGCAGTTTTAGCGGGGGGGCTTTTTACGAGCAGTACTTC. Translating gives CASSFSGGAFYEQYF.

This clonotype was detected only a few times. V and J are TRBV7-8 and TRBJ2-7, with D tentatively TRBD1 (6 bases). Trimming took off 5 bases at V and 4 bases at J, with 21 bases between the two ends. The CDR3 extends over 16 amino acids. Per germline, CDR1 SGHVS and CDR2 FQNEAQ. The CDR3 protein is CASSTRRPGVIYEQYF. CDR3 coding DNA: TGTGCCAGCAGCACCCGTCGGCCAGGGGTCATATACGAGCAGTACTTC.

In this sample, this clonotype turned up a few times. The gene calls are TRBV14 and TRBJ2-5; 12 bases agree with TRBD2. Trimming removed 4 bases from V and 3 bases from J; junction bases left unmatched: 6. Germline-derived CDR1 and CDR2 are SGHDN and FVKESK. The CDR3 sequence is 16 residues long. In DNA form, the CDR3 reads TGTGCCAGCAGCCTCCCTAGGACTAGCGGGGAAGAGACCCAGTACTTC. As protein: CASSLPRTSGEETQYF.

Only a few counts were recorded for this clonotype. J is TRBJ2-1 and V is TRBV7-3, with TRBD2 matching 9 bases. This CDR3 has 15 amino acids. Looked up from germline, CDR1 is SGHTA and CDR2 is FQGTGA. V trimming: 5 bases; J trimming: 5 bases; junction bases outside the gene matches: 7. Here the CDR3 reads CASSLGLAVDNEQFF. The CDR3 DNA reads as TGTGCCAGCAGCCTGGGACTAGCTGTCGACAATGAGCAGTTCTTC.

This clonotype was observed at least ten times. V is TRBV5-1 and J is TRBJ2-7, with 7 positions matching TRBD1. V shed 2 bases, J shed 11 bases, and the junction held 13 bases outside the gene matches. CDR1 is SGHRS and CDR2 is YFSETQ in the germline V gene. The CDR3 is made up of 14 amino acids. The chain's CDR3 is CASSFEGTAVGKYF. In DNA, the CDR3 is TGCGCCAGCAGCTTCGAGGGGACAGCTGTGGGAAAGTACTTC.

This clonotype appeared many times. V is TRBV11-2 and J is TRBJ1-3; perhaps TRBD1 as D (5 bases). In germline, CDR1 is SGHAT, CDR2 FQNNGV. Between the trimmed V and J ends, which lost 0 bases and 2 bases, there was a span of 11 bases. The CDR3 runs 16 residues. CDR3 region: CASSLDRGGTGNTIYF. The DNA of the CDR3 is TGTGCCAGCAGCTTAGATCGCGGGGGGACTGGAAACACCATATATTTT.

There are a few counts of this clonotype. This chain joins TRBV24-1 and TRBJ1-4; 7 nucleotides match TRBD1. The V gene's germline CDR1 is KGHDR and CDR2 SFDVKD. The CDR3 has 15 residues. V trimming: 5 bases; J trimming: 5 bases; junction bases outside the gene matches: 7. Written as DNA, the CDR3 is TGTGCCACCAGTGGATTCGAGACAGGGAATGAAAAACTGTTTTTT. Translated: CATSGFETGNEKLFF.

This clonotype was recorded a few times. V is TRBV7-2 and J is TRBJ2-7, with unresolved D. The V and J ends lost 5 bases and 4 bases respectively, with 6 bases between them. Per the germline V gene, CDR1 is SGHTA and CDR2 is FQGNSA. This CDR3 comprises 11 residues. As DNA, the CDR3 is TGTGCCAGCAGCATGTTTTACGAGCAGTACTTC. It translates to CASSMFYEQYF.

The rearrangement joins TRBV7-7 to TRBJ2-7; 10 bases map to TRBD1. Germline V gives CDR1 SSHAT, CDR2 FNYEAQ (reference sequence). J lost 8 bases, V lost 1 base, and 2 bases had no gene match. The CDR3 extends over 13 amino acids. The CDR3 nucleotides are TGTGCCAGCAGCTTAGGGGACAGGGGCCAGCAGTACTTC. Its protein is CASSLGDRGQQYF.

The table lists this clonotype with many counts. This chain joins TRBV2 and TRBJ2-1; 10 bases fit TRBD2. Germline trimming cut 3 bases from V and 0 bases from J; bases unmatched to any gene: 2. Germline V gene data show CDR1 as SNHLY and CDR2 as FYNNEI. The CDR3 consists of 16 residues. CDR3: CASSDSGRGSYNEQFF. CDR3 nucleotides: TGTGCCAGCAGTGACAGCGGGAGGGGCTCCTACAATGAGCAGTTCTTC.

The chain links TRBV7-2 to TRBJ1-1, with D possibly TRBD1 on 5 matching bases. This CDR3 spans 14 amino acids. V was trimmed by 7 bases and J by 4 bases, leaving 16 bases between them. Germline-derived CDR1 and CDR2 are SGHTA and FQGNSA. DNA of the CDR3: TGTGCCAGCACCAGAGGGGCTCAAGGCACTGAAGCTTTCTTT. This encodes CASTRGAQGTEAFF.

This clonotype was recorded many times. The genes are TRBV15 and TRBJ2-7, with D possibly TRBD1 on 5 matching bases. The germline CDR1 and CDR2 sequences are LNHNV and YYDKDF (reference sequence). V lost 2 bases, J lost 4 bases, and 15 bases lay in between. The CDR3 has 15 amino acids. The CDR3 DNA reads TGTGCCACCAGCAGATCCAGGACAACCTTATACGAGCAGTACTTC. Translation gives CATSRSRTTLYEQYF.

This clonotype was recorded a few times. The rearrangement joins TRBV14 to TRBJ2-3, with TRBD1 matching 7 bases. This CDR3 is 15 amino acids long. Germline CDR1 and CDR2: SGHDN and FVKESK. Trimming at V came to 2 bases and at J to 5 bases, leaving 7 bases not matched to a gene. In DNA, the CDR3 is TGTGCCAGCAGCCAAAAGACAGGGAGCCTAGATACGCAGTATTTT. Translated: CASSQKTGSLDTQYF.

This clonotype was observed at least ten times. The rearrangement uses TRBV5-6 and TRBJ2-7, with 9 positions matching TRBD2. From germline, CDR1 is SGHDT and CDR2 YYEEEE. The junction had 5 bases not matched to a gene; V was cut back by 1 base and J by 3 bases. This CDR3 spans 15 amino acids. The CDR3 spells CASSLFSGGLYEQYF. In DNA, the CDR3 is TGTGCCAGCAGCTTGTTCAGCGGGGGGCTCTACGAGCAGTACTTC.

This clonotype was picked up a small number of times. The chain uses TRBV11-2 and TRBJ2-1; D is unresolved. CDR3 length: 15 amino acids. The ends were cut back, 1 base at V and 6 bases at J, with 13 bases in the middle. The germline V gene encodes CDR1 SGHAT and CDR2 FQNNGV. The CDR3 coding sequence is TGTGCCAGCAGCTTAGGGACGACCACGGTCAATGAGCAGTTCTTC. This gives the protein CASSLGTTTVNEQFF. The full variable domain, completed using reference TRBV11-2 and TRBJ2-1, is EAGVAQSPRYKIIEKRQSVAFWCNPISGHATLYWYQQILGQGPKLLIQFQNNGVVDDSQLPKDRFSAERLKGVDSTLKIQPAKLEDSAVYLCASSLGTTTVNEQFFGPGTRLTVL.

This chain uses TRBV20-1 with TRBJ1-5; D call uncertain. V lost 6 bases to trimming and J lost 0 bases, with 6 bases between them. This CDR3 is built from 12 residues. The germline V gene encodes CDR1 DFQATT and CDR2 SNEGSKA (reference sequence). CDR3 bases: TGCAGTGCCCACAGTAGCAATCAGCCCCAGCATTTT. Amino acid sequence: CSAHSSNQPQHF.

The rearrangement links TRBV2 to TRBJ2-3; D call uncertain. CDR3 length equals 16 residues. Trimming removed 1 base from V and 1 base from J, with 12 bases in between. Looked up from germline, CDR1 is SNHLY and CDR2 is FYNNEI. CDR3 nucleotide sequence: TGTGCCAGCAGTGAAGGTCCCCGCACTGGCACAGATACGCAGTATTTT. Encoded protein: CASSEGPRTGTDTQYF. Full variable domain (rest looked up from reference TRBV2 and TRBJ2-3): EPEVTQTPSHQVTQMGQEVILRCVPISNHLYFYWYRQILGQKVEFLVSFYNNEISEKSEIFDDQFSVERPDGSNFTLKIRSTKLEDSAMYFCASSEGPRTGTDTQYFGPGTRLTVL.

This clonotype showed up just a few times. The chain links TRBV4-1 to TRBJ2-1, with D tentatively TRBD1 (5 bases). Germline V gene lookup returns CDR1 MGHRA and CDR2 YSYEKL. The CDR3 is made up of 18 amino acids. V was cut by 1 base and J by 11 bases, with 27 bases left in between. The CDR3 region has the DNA TGCGCCAGCAGCCAAGTTGGGGCAGGCCCACCTCGGACCCACAAGCAGTTCTTC. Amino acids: CASSQVGAGPPRTHKQFF.

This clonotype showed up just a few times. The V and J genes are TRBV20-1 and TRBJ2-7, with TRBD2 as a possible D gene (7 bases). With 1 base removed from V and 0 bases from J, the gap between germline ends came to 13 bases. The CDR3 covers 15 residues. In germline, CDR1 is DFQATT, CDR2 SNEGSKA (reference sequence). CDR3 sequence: CSARGGGGGSYEQYF. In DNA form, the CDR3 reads TGCAGTGCTAGAGGAGGAGGGGGGGGCTCCTACGAGCAGTACTTC.

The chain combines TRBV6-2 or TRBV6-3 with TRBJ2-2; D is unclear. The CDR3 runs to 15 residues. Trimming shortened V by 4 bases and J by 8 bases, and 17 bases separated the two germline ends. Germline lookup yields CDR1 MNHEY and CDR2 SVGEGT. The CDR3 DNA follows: TGTGCCAGCAGTTCTACTGGTTACGTGCTGGGGGAGCTGTTTTTT. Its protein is CASSSTGYVLGELFF.